This TCR beta chain was recovered during a study of human T cells and chemical hapten exposure (dated by TCRdb to about 2021). For the wider study: For sensitization, 2% DPC in acetone was applied to a roughly 2 cm by roughly 2 cm area of upper inner arm skin. This study followed changes in the peripheral blood TCR repertoire in vivo during primary and secondary sensitization of alopecia patients to the hapten diphenylcyclopropenone (DPC). The mostly female patient cohort included alopecia areata with under or over 50% scalp involvement, alopecia totalis and alopecia universalis. Libraries were pooled for sequencing, and per-sample TCR yields varied mainly because of small differences in library volumes within the pool. About 27 alopecia patients gave blood for TCR sequencing at one to four time points (pre-sensitization, 2, 6 and 24 weeks). Blood samples were taken from patients before sensitization (week 0) and at 2, 6 and about 24 weeks after DPC sensitization. Patients additionally received weekly therapeutic DPC doses to the scalp throughout the approximately 25-week study period. Patch testing was done on the upper back using Finn chambers containing 0.01% DPC, and results were scored after 6 days according to International Contact Dermatitis Research Group standards. General conclusions and limits of the study: Patch test score was positively correlated with the number of PT1 expanded TCRs, with significance at thresholds 8, 16 and 32 but not at 4. Compared with pre-sensitization or healthy control sets, expanded TCRs formed significantly more large CDR3 similarity clusters, which is consistent with antigen-driven responses. The number of TCRs above 1 in 1000 frequency did not change with DPC sensitization; there was no evidence of global repertoire structure alterations. Because all patients had alopecia, a presumed autoimmune disease, the immune response of the patients might differ from that of healthy individuals. Repeated subsampling changed both the strength of the expansion versus patch-test correlation and the threshold at which that correlation became significant.

The time point tag for this specimen amounts to: patch test 1, 2 weeks after DPC sensitization. This specimen's treatment or condition label, per the study, means: therapeutic diphenylcyclopropenone sensitization with weekly scalp DPC. Blood at each patch-test visit was drawn before the patch test was applied. Patients were considered eligible if aged 18 to 70, diagnosed with alopecia and deemed suitable for DPC therapy, and patients were excluded if pregnant. Total RNA was extracted from unfractionated whole blood that had been collected in Tempus Blood RNA tubes. The library was prepared using RACE. The sample was run on a NextSeq 500. During library preparation, unique molecular identifiers were attached to individual cDNA molecules so that TCRs could be counted quantitatively and reproducibly. From each blood RNA sample, both TCR alpha and TCR beta chains were sequenced. Under the source paper's analysis protocol: A median of around 100,000 TCRs per sample was observed, with a range of 23,224 to 690,600. V, J and CDR3 annotation of the TCR reads was performed with the Decombinator software suite. For PS versus PT1 abundance plots, all samples were subsampled to the same number of TCRs (28,000). Expanded TCRs were defined as absent before sensitization and observed at least eight times at the 2-week time point. Clones were called with MiXCR by TCRdb after fastp trimmed the public reads at Q25, and only in-frame beta chains were retained. Each CDR3 protein gets just one entry, which takes the most common genes and DNA from the rows behind it. The authors' filters were not applied to this entry. The sample table contains about 340,000 distinct CDR3 sequences; only one count was recorded for roughly 6.9% of them. The ten most abundant clones make up around 8.2% of the sample.

There are a few counts of this clonotype. Its antigen target is currently unknown. No much larger clonotype is one base removed from it; base qualities were not supplied. The CDR3 sequence holds 14 residues, the cysteine and phenylalanine included. Only the CDR3 portion is preserved as DNA: 42 bases, with reading frame beginning at the first base. At the junction V is shortened by 7 bases and J by 2 bases, with 14 bases in between. CDR1 and CDR2 (MNHNY, SVGAGI) derive from the germline V gene (reference sequence). The material was whole blood, obtained in connection with sensitization to the hapten diphenylcyclopropenone (DPC). The chain couples TRBV6-6 to TRBJ1-2; the D region possibly corresponds to TRBD1 (5 bases align). The TCR sequence derives from a woman aged 18-30 years with alopecia areata. Some clones in this sample may be carry-over from other donors' samples. The nucleotide sequence reads as follows: TGTGCCAGCACCCACAGGATAACAAACTATGGCTACACCTTC. It encodes CASTHRITNYGYTF.